The clone carrying this T cell receptor beta chain was counted ten times or more. The target antigen is unknown. The data are from a study of identical twins. The ends were cut back, 5 bases at V and 0 bases at J, with 11 bases in the middle. The CDR3 sequence is 13 residues long. Germline V CDR1 and CDR2: SQVTM, ANQGSEA. TCRdb analysed the 5' RACE reads with MiXCR anew, one entry per CDR3 protein. Among about 340,000 distinct CDR3 sequences listed, 9% to 15% were seen once. Study results and caveats: Analyses of zero insertions could, in part, be confounded by invariant MAIT and iNKT cells. Low generation-probability sequences were in excess among twin-shared out-of-frame alpha sequences.

The data also belong to a second study, concerning yellow fever vaccine responses in identical twins.

This clonotype was sampled from a young woman in good health. V and J are TRBV29-1 and TRBJ2-7; the D gene is possibly TRBD2 (5 bases). Sequenced: CD8+ T cells sorted from blood. As DNA, the CDR3 is TGCAGCGTTTGGACTCCAAGCTCCTACGAGCAGTACTTC. This encodes CSVWTPSSYEQYF.